This T cell receptor beta chain was recovered during a study of neurological immune-mediated disorders. Synthesis of cDNA was carried out by template-switch 5'RACE. The reaction used 10-nucleotide random UMIs. Over 200 million TCR-beta sequences, together covering 15-18 subjects, were produced by every individual sequencing run that was carried out. TCRdb processed the 5' RACE reads anew with MiXCR; each CDR3 protein has one entry. The sample carries approximately 77,000 distinct CDR3 sequences, 9.4% recorded once. Trimming removed 8 bases from V and 4 bases from J, with 13 bases in between. There are 13 residues in the CDR3. This clonotype was found many times.

The rearrangement joins TRBV12-3 or TRBV12-4 to TRBJ2-3; D call uncertain. The TCR sequence derives from a man aged 45 to 65 in good health. Sequenced sample: PBMCs. The CDR3 bases are TGTGCCAGCGGACCCTCTGGGGCAGATACGCAGTATTTT. Protein product: CASGPSGADTQYF.